This entry is about one T cell receptor beta chain. The sample originates from a study of T-cell reconstitution after alpha-beta-depleted transplantation in children. It was with unique molecular identifiers that the TCRbeta library was prepared. TCRdb reprocessed the PCR reads via MiXCR and lists one record per CDR3 protein. The sample consists of 250,000 or so distinct CDR3 sequences, around 25% of them appearing once. V lost 0 bases and J 7 bases, leaving 12 bases between the germline ends. This CDR3 comprises 14 residues. Looked up from germline, CDR1 is GTSNPN and CDR2 is SVGIG (reference sequence).

The chain carries TRBV30 and TRBJ1-4; D ambiguous. The material was PBMCs, mostly from graft donor cells, obtained 360 days after TCRalphabeta/CD19-depleted stem cell transplant. The sequence was collected from a female patient aged 2-9 years who had a stem cell transplant for congenital amegakaryocytic thrombocytopenia, so the T cells may come from the graft donor. CDR3 protein: CAWSVDTPAEKLFF. The DNA for the CDR3 is TGTGCCTGGAGTGTTGACACACCAGCTGAAAAACTGTTTTTT. The complete variable domain, with remaining parts taken from reference TRBV30 and TRBJ1-4, reads SQTIHQWPATLVQPVGSPLSLECTVEGTSNPNLYWYRQAAGRGLQLLFYSVGIGQISSEVPQNLSASRPQDRQFILSSKKLLLSDSGFYLCAWSVDTPAEKLFFGSGTQLSVL.